Included here is one TCR beta chain sequence, with context. Antigen: not known. All donors participated as healthy donors of bone marrow. The PCR had 60 Vbeta and 13 Jbeta primers. Measured with immunoSEQ multiplex PCR; TCRdb has only the in-frame clones, and not every one. This sample has some 120,000 clones, with more than 80% found just once. The data were obtained in a study of cytomegalovirus exposure and HLA in healthy donors. Overall study results and limits: Certain sequence variants were highly shared and formed a cluster, and this cluster was likely a sequencing artifact. An analysis that was carried out later associated fewer than 20,000 TCR beta sequences with HLA alleles at 0.05 false discovery rate.

Input material: PBMCs. The receptor was derived from a man aged 30 to 45 in good health and CMV-seronegative.

This chain's CDR3 is CSVEGTDYEQYF. CDR3 DNA: TGCAGCGTTGAGGGGACAGACTACGAGCAGTACTTC. This chain connects TRBV29-1 to TRBJ2-7; TRBD1 matches at 7 bases. CDR3 length: 12 amino acids. The germline V gene encodes CDR1 SQVTM and CDR2 ANQGSEA. V trimming: 3 bases; J trimming: 3 bases; junction bases outside the gene matches: 2.